The source of this T cell receptor beta chain is a study of spatial heterogeneity in lung cancer (dated by TCRdb to about 2019). About the study as a whole: Donors were some 67 patients with early-stage, untreated non-small cell lung cancer from the lung TRACERx cohort. TCR repertoire features were related to nonsynonymous mutation counts determined by whole-exome sequencing of tumor tissue. The study quantitatively compared TCR alpha and beta repertoires across multiple tumor regions, matched nontumor lung and blood in non-small cell lung cancer. Follow-up PBMC samples were sequenced whenever the samples were available, and the median time to follow-up was about 22 months after resection. Beta-chain transcripts were consistently detected in greater numbers than alpha-chain transcripts, which likely reflected higher beta-chain transcript abundance. In the raw uncorrected reads, each unique combination of TCR and UMI appeared more than ten times on average. Both alpha and beta chains were TCR-sequenced in samples taken at surgery, namely 220 tumor regions, roughly 64 matched nontumor lung samples and about 58 PBMC samples. Overall study results and their limits: Additional single-cell paired TCR alpha and beta sequencing was considered necessary to confirm, at a functional level, the hypothesis that regional TCRs recognize regional mutations. Only 14 patients were included in comparisons of baseline and follow-up blood repertoires. Ubiquitous expanded tumor TCRs showed up in blood more often at tumor resection than at routine follow-up.

The receptor library was made with 5' RACE. The listed sequencing device is NextSeq 500. To allow correction of PCR and sequencing errors, the TCR library protocol tagged every TCR cDNA molecule with a unique molecular identifier. The original methods were these. TCR identification, UMI-based error correction and CDR3 extraction were all carried out with Decombinator tools. TCRs above a frequency of 2 per 1,000, corresponding to the top 1% of the tumor frequency distribution, were defined as expanded. Renyi diversity was computed with the R vegan package after each repertoire had been subsampled 100 times to 5,000 TCRs. CDR3 similarity networks were constructed using string-kernel similarity of amino acid triplets, with links drawn between CDR3s whose pairwise similarity was above 0.82. TCRdb reworked the public reads: Q25 trimming with fastp, MiXCR clone assembly, productive beta chains retained. Every entry covers one CDR3 protein and lists the most common genes and DNA from its rows. TCRdb's processing, not the study's, gives the V and J calls here. In all, the sample holds more than 30,000 distinct CDR3 sequences, and more than 9% of those were seen once. Of the sample, about 30% falls within the top ten clones.

This specimen's time point label, interpreted: blood at routine non-recurrence follow-up after resection. For TCR sequencing, whole RNA was extracted from tumor and nontumor lung tissue, or from cryopreserved PBMC samples, and no cell sorting was done. Only patients for whom sufficient RNA was available from at least two tumor regions were selected for TCR sequencing. Sequences MDHEN (CDR1) and SYDVKM (CDR2) are obtained from the germline V gene. Trimming takes 7 bases off V and 2 bases off J; junction bases not matched to a gene: 8. The CDR3 runs 15 amino acids, cysteine and phenylalanine included. Of all the DNA, just the CDR3 is kept, 45 bases in frame from base 1. Details on this clonotype: Its binding antigen is unknown. Base qualities are not at hand, and no much larger clone is one base apart.

The receptor was isolated from a female donor with early-stage non-small cell lung cancer. The chain is assembled from TRBV28 and TRBJ1-2; 9 bases in the junction line up with TRBD1. This specimen was PBMCs, taken at follow-up. The CDR3 is CASTYLDRGNYGYTF. In nucleotide form, the sequence is TGTGCCAGCACCTACTTAGACAGGGGGAACTATGGCTACACCTTC.